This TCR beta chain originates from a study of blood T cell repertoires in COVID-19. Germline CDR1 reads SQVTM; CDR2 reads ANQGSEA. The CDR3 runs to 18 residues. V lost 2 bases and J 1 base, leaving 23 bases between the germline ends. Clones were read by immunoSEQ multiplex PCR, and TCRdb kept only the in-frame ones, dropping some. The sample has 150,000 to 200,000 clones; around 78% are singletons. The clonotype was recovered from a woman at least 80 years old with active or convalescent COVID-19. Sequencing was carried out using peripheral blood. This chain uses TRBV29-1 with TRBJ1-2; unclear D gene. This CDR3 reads CSVEWPRGRRHINYGYTF. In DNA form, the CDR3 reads TGCAGCGTTGAATGGCCCCGCGGTAGACGCCACATTAACTATGGCTACACCTTC.